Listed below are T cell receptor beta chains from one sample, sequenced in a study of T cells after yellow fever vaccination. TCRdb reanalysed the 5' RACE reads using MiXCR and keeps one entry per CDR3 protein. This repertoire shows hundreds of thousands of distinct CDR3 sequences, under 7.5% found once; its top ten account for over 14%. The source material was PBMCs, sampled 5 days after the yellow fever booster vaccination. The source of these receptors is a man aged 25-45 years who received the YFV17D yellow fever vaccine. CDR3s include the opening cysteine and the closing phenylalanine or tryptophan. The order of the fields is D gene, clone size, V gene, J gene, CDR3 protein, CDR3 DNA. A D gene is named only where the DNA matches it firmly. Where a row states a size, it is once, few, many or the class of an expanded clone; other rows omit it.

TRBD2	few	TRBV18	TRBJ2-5	CASSPYPSGSFETQYF	TGTGCCAGCTCACCATACCCAAGCGGGAGTTTCGAGACCCAGTACTTC
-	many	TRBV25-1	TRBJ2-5	CASSDSGTVKETQYF	TGTGCCAGCAGTGATTCCGGGACGGTGAAAGAGACCCAGTACTTC
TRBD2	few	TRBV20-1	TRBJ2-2	CCARDPRTSANTGELFF	TGCTGTGCTAGAGATCCTAGGACTAGCGCCAACACCGGGGAGCTGTTTTTT
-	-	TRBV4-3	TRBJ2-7	CASSQALFQGREQYF	TGCGCCAGCAGCCAAGCCCTCTTCCAGGGGAGGGAGCAGTACTTC
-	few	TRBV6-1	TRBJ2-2	CASREPGLRGTGELFF	TGTGCCAGCAGGGAGCCGGGACTCCGGGGGACCGGGGAGCTGTTTTTT
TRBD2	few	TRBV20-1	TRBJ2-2	CSARPGLAGGPGTGELFF	TGCAGTGCTAGGCCCGGACTAGCGGGAGGGCCGGGCACCGGGGAGCTGTTTTTT
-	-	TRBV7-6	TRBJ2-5	CASGTVQETQYF	TGTGCCAGCGGTACCGTCCAAGAGACCCAGTACTTC
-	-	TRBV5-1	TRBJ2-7	CASSLDGLGQYF	TGCGCCAGCAGCTTGGATGGGTTGGGCCAGTACTTC
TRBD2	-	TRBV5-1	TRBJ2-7	CASSLAPSGSTYEQYF	TGCGCCAGCAGCTTGGCGCCTAGCGGGAGCACCTACGAGCAGTACTTC
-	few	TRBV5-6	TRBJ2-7	CASSLILASYEQYF	TGTGCCAGCAGCCTGATCCTGGCCTCCTACGAGCAGTACTTC
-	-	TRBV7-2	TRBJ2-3	CASSSAKKVADTQYF	TGTGCCAGCAGCTCCGCAAAGAAGGTGGCAGATACGCAGTATTTT
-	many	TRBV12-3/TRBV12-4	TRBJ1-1	CASSRGPPAMNTEAFF	TGTGCCAGCAGCCGGGGTCCGCCAGCCATGAACACTGAAGCTTTCTTT
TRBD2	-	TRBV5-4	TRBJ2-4	CASSSAASGSRVAKNIQYF	TGTGCCAGCAGCTCCGCGGCTAGCGGGAGCCGCGTGGCCAAAAACATTCAGTACTTC
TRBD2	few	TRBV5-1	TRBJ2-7	CASSYTSGDYEQYF	TGCGCCAGCAGCTATACTAGCGGGGACTACGAGCAGTACTTC
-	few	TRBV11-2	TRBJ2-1	CASSLVGHYNEQFF	TGTGCCAGCAGCTTAGTCGGCCACTACAATGAGCAGTTCTTC
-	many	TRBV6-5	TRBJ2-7	CATKGVYEQYF	TGTGCCACCAAGGGTGTATACGAGCAGTACTTC